This TCR beta chain was documented in a study of shared clonotypes between healthy human individuals. Germline loops: CDR1 WNHNN, CDR2 SYGVQD (reference sequence). The CDR3 has 17 residues. V lost 0 bases to trimming and J lost 3 bases; unmatched junction nucleotides: 7. Participating donors were healthy, HIV-negative adults free of recent acute infections or vaccinations. Produced via immunoSEQ multiplex PCR; TCRdb's table is partial and in-frame only. The top ten clones hold roughly 0.13% of a sample with some 2,000,000 clones, almost 96% of them seen once. The specimen was naive CD4+ T cells sorted from blood. The sample's subset: CD45RA+ positively selected. V gene TRBV10-1 combines with J gene TRBJ2-5, with 10 nucleotides matching TRBD2. The clonotype originates from a man between 18 and 35 years old in good health. The CDR3 DNA follows: TGCGCCAGCAGTGAGTCGAGGGGTACTAGCGGGAAAGAGACCCAGTACTTC. Residues: CASSESRGTSGKETQYF.